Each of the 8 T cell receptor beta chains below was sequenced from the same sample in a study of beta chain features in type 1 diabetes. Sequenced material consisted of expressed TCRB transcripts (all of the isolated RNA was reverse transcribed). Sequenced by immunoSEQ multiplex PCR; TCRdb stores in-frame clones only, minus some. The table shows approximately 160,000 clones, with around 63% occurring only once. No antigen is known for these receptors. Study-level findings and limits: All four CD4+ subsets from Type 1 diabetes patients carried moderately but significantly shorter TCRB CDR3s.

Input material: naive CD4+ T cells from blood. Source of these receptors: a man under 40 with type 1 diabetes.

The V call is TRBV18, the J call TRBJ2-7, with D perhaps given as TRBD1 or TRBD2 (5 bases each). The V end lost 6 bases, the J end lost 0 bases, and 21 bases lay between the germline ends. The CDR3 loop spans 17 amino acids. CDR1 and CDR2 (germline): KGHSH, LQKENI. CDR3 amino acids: CASSDPGTAVHSYEQYF. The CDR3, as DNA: TGTGCCAGCTCCGACCCCGGGACGGCGGTACACTCCTACGAGCAGTACTTC. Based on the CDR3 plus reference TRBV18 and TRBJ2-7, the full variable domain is NAGVMQNPRHLVRRRGQEARLRCSPMKGHSHVYWYRQLPEEGLKFMVYLQKENIIDESGMPKERFSAEFPKEGPSILRIQQVVRGDSAAYFCASSDPGTAVHSYEQYFGPGTRLTVT.

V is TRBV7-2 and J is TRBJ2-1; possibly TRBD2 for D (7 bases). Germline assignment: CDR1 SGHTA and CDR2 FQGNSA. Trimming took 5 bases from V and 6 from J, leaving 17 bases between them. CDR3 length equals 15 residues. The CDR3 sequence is CASSPHQGGGNEQFF. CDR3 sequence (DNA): TGTGCCAGCAGCCCTCACCAGGGAGGGGGCAATGAGCAGTTCTTC.

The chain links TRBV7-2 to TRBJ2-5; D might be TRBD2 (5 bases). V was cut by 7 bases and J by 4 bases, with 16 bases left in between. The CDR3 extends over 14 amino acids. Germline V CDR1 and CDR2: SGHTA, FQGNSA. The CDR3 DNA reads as TGTGCCAGCACCTCCGGGCCAGCGGCAGAGACCCAGTACTTC. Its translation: CASTSGPAAETQYF.

CDR3 sequence (DNA): TGTGCCAGCAGCTTAGTGGGCGGGGGGAGCTCCTACGAGCAGTACTTC. Its protein product is CASSLVGGGSSYEQYF. V usage is TRBV7-2 and J usage is TRBJ2-7, with 8 bases matching TRBD2. V shed 1 base and J 0 bases; nucleotides not matched to a gene: 5. The CDR3 has 16 residues. From germline, CDR1 is SGHTA and CDR2 FQGNSA.

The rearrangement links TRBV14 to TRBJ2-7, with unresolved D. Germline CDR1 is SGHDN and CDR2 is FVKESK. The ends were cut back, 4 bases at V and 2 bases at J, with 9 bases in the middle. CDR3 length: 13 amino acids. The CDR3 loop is CASSLSPAYEQYF. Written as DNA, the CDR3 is TGTGCCAGCAGCCTATCGCCTGCCTACGAGCAGTACTTC.

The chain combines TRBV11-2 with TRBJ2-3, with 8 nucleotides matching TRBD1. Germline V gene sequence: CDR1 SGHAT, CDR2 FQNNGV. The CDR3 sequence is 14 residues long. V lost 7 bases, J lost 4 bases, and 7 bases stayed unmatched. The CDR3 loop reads CASILQGAPDTQYF. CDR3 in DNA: TGTGCCAGCATCCTTCAGGGGGCCCCAGATACGCAGTATTTT.

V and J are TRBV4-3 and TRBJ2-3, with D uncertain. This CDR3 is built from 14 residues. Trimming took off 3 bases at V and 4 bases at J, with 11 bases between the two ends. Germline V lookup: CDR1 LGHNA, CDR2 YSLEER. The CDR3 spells CASSHSIGPDTQYF. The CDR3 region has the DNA TGCGCCAGCAGCCATTCCATAGGCCCAGATACGCAGTATTTT.

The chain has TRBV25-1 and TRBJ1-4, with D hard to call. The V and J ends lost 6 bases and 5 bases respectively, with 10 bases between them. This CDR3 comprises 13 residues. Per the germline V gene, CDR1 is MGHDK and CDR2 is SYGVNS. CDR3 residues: CASSLAVNEKLFF. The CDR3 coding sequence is TGTGCCAGCAGCCTGGCGGTGAATGAAAAACTGTTTTTT. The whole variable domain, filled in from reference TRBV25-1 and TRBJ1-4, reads EADIYQTPRYLVIGTGKKITLECSQTMGHDKMYWYQQDPGMELHLIHYSYGVNSTEKGDLSSESTVSRIRTEHFPLTLESARPSHTSQYLCASSLAVNEKLFFGSGTQLSVL.